This entry describes one T cell receptor beta chain. Its antigen remains unidentified. This CDR3 region has 14 residues. CDR1 is SEHNR, CDR2 FQNEAQ, per germline (reference sequence). The germline V and J ends were trimmed by 1 base and 0 bases, with 7 bases remaining between them. These data belong to a study of Graves' ophthalmopathy and Graves' hyperthyroidism. Study-wide background: There was a collection of peripheral blood at initial diagnosis, before any treatment.

Study-level results: Ophthalmopathy cases were distinguished from stable hyperthyroidism by a 13-signature model, reaching over 85% sensitivity and roughly 80% specificity.

Those donors who had ophthalmopathy presented with moderate-to-severe activity, a CAS of ≥3, a NOSPECS of ≥4 and a duration under 3 months. Exclusion applied to patients with other autoimmune diseases, uncontrolled infections, pregnancy or lactation. CDR3 regions of TCR beta were amplified from RNA transcripts. In the first round, RT-PCR was carried out with HTBI primers, and a multiplex PCR formed the second round. TCRdb recomputed calls from the multiplex PCR reads with MiXCR, one row per CDR3 protein. The sample includes 200,000 to 250,000 distinct CDR3 sequences, around 50% of them seen just once.

The V and J genes are TRBV7-9 and TRBJ2-7, with D possibly TRBD2 on 5 matching bases. Material for sequencing was peripheral blood. The sequence was collected from an adult man with Graves' ophthalmopathy. The CDR3 region is CASSLGRDSYEQYF. DNA for the CDR3: TGTGCCAGCAGCTTAGGACGGGACTCCTACGAGCAGTACTTC.